This paragraph covers one TCR beta chain sequence. The antigen remains unidentified. The data originate from a study of blood T cells in healthy people across ages. Regarding the study as a whole: A roughly linear age-dependent decrease characterized TCR beta diversity per million T cells.

The authors ran a second PCR of 7 to 11 cycles using a sample-barcoded 5' primer and a J-beta primer mix. Researchers report that a template-switch adaptor with 12 random nucleotides tagged each cDNA molecule. TCRdb used MiXCR to reprocess the 5' RACE reads, holding one entry per CDR3 protein. The sample includes around 1.1 million distinct CDR3 sequences, around two fifths of them seen just once. V was trimmed by 0 bases and J by 1 base, leaving 8 bases between them. Germline V CDR1 and CDR2: SGHDN, FVKESK. This CDR3 is built from 15 residues. The chain uses TRBV14 and TRBJ2-3; D remains unclear. The sample comprised blood. The receptor comes from a man younger than 30 in good health. The CDR3 bases are TGTGCCAGCAGCCAAGATCGAGAGGGCACAGATACGCAGTATTTT. It codes for CASSQDREGTDTQYF.